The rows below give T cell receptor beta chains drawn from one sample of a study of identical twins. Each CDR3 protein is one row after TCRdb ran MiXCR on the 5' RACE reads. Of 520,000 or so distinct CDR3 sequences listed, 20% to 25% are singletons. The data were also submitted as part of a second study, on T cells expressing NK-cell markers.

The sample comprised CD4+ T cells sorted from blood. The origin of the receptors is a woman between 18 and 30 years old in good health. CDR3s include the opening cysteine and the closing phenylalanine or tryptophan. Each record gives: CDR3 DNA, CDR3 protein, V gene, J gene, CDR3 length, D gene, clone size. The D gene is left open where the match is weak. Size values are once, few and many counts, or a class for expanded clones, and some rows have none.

TGTGCCATCAGTGAAGGCAGGGACAATTCACCCCTCCACTTT	CAISEGRDNSPLHF	TRBV10-3	TRBJ1-6	14	NA	NA
TGTGCCAGCAGATATACACAGCTTTACGAGCAGTACTTC	CASRYTQLYEQYF	TRBV12-3/TRBV12-4	TRBJ2-7	13	NA	few
TGTGCCAGCAGCATCCCTGACATGACGGGACAGGGTTTGTACTTC	CASSIPDMTGQGLYF	TRBV5-6	TRBJ2-1	15	TRBD1	NA
TGTGCCAGCTCACCGGACAGGGGGTACACTGAAGCTTTCTTT	CASSPDRGYTEAFF	TRBV18	TRBJ1-1	14	TRBD1	NA
TGTGCCAGCAGCGAGCGGACAGGGGACCTCTCCAGGGAGCAGTACTTC	CASSERTGDLSREQYF	TRBV7-8	TRBJ2-7	16	TRBD1	many
TGTGCCATCAGTGGAGGACTATACTATGGCTACACCTTC	CAISGGLYYGYTF	TRBV10-3	TRBJ1-2	13	NA	few
TGTGCCAGCAGCTTTGACACGAACACTGAAGCTTTCTTT	CASSFDTNTEAFF	TRBV7-2	TRBJ1-1	13	NA	few
TGTGCCAGCAGCTTAATGGCTAGCGGGAGCTACAATGAGCAGTTCTTC	CASSLMASGSYNEQFF	TRBV7-6	TRBJ2-1	16	TRBD2	NA
TGTGCCAGCGTCAATCCAGGGGCGTTGAACACTGAAGCTTTCTTT	CASVNPGALNTEAFF	TRBV6-2/TRBV6-3	TRBJ1-1	15	NA	NA
TGCGCCAGCAGACTAGCGGGGAACACAGATACGCAGTATTTT	CASRLAGNTDTQYF	TRBV5-1	TRBJ2-3	14	TRBD2	many
TGTGCCATCAGTGCACTAGCGGGGGCCCTTGAGCAGTTCTTC	CAISALAGALEQFF	TRBV10-3	TRBJ2-1	14	TRBD2	NA
TGTGCCAGCAGTGTTTACTTAAAAGAGACCCAGTACTTC	CASSVYLKETQYF	TRBV2	TRBJ2-5	13	NA	NA
TGCGCCAGCAGCCTCGTCTCGGTTCGGGAGACCCAGTACTTC	CASSLVSVRETQYF	TRBV5-1	TRBJ2-5	14	NA	few
TGCGCCAGCAGTCGGGCGGGAATCGACGAGCAGTACTTC	CASSRAGIDEQYF	TRBV4-3	TRBJ2-7	13	NA	few
TGTGCCACCAGCAGAAGGGGCAGGGGAGAGACCCAGTACTTC	CATSRRGRGETQYF	TRBV15	TRBJ2-5	14	NA	few
TGCAGTGCCGCAGGACAGGGCCCCCGCGATACGCAGTATTTT	CSAAGQGPRDTQYF	TRBV20-1	TRBJ2-3	14	TRBD1	few
TGTGCCTGCCTAGCGGGAATCTACGAGCAGTACTTC	CACLAGIYEQYF	TRBV30	TRBJ2-7	12	TRBD2	NA
TGTGCCACCATTGATAGTCCCGGGGAGCTGTTTTTT	CATIDSPGELFF	TRBV6-2/TRBV6-3	TRBJ2-2	12	NA	few
TGTGCCAGCAACGAGGACCCCGGGACAGGGGACGATGAGCAGTTCTTC	CASNEDPGTGDDEQFF	TRBV7-9	TRBJ2-1	16	TRBD1	few
TGTGCCAGCAGTTACAAGGGGACCTACGAGCAGTACTTC	CASSYKGTYEQYF	TRBV6-2/TRBV6-3	TRBJ2-7	13	NA	NA
TGCGCCAGCAGCATCGGGAGCCCCACCGGGGAGCTGTTTTTT	CASSIGSPTGELFF	TRBV5-1	TRBJ2-2	14	NA	few
TGTGCCAGCAGTTCGCCGCCGGGGGGGTTACGCGGCTACACCTTC	CASSSPPGGLRGYTF	TRBV28	TRBJ1-2	15	NA	NA
TGTGCCAGCAGCCGTCGAGGGTCCTACAATGAGCAGTTCTTC	CASSRRGSYNEQFF	TRBV12-3/TRBV12-4	TRBJ2-1	14	NA	many
TGCGCCAGCAGCTTTGGGCCCGGGGAGCTGTTTTTT	CASSFGPGELFF	TRBV5-1	TRBJ2-2	12	NA	few
TGTGCCAGCAGCGCCCCCCGGATTTTTGAGTTTGGAACCGAGCAGTTCTTC	CASSAPRIFEFGTEQFF	TRBV7-9	TRBJ2-1	17	NA	few
TGTGCCACCAGCAGAGATCGGTTCCGGACTAGGGACAATGAGCAGTTCTTC	CATSRDRFRTRDNEQFF	TRBV15	TRBJ2-1	17	TRBD2	NA
TGTGCCAGCAGCCTCCCCGGACAGGGGGTGTTCAGCACCGGGGAGCTGTTTTTT	CASSLPGQGVFSTGELFF	TRBV3-1	TRBJ2-2	18	TRBD1	NA
TGCGCCAGCAGCCAGGCCGGGACAGGAACTTCACCCCTCCACTTT	CASSQAGTGTSPLHF	TRBV4-1	TRBJ1-6	15	TRBD1	NA
TGCGCCAGCAGCCAAGGACATACCAATTCACCCCTCCACTTT	CASSQGHTNSPLHF	TRBV5-1	TRBJ1-6	14	NA	few
TGTGCCTGGAGGGAGGGACCGATGAATCAGCCCCAGCATTTT	CAWREGPMNQPQHF	TRBV30	TRBJ1-5	14	NA	NA
TGTGCCTGGAGTGACCCGACGGAAGCGGATACGCAGTATTTT	CAWSDPTEADTQYF	TRBV30	TRBJ2-3	14	NA	NA
TGTGCCAGCAGCTTAGCGTTGCGGGACAGAAATGAGCAGTTCTTC	CASSLALRDRNEQFF	TRBV7-9	TRBJ2-1	15	NA	NA
TGTGCCAGCAGCGTAGGGGGGTCCTACAATGAGCAGTTCTTC	CASSVGGSYNEQFF	TRBV9	TRBJ2-1	14	NA	few
TGTGCCAGCAGTCCGGACAGGGGGAAAAACGAGCAGTACTTC	CASSPDRGKNEQYF	TRBV2	TRBJ2-7	14	TRBD1	NA
TGTGCCAGCAGCCATGGGCGGGAGGTCAATGAGCAGTTCTTC	CASSHGREVNEQFF	TRBV3-1	TRBJ2-1	14	TRBD2	NA
TGTGCCAGCAGCTTTGGGGCTAGCGGGACCGATACGCAGTATTTT	CASSFGASGTDTQYF	TRBV12-3/TRBV12-4	TRBJ2-3	15	TRBD2	few
TGCAGTGCTAGTATCAGGGGCCTTCGCTATGGCTACACCTTC	CSASIRGLRYGYTF	TRBV20-1	TRBJ1-2	14	NA	NA
TGTGCCAGCACATTCGAGTCTGGAAACACCATATATTTT	CASTFESGNTIYF	TRBV2	TRBJ1-3	13	NA	NA
TGTGCCAGCAGCCCCCGCGGCGGTTACACAGATACGCAGTATTTT	CASSPRGGYTDTQYF	TRBV9	TRBJ2-3	15	NA	NA
TGTGCCAGCAGTCCCCTCGCGGCTGGCCGGGAGACCCAGTACTTC	CASSPLAAGRETQYF	TRBV6-2/TRBV6-3	TRBJ2-5	15	NA	NA
TGTGCCAGCAGTCTAGGAATAGCTAGCTACGAGCAGTACTTC	CASSLGIASYEQYF	TRBV3-1	TRBJ2-7	14	NA	NA
TGTGCCAGCAGTTCCCTGACCGGGGAGCTGTTTTTT	CASSSLTGELFF	TRBV6-1	TRBJ2-2	12	NA	NA
TGCGCCAGCAGCTTGGTGCCCGGGGGTAACACTGAAGCTTTCTTT	CASSLVPGGNTEAFF	TRBV5-1	TRBJ1-1	15	NA	few
TGTGCCAGCACAGACAGTCAACAGGGGTTTGCGGAGCTGTTTTTT	CASTDSQQGFAELFF	TRBV2	TRBJ2-2	15	TRBD1	NA
TGTGCCAGCTCGCAGTCTCAGGATCAGCCCCAGCATTTT	CASSQSQDQPQHF	TRBV18	TRBJ1-5	13	NA	few
TGCAGCGTCTATTATGGCTACACCTTC	CSVYYGYTF	TRBV29-1	TRBJ1-2	9	NA	many
TGTGCCAGCTCACCCGGGACACCGAAGACCTCTGGAAACACCATATATTTT	CASSPGTPKTSGNTIYF	TRBV18	TRBJ1-3	17	NA	few
TGTGCCAGCAGCCGGACTAGCGGGACGTACGAGCAGTACTTC	CASSRTSGTYEQYF	TRBV6-1	TRBJ2-7	14	TRBD2	many
TGTGCCAGCAGTACCCAGACTAGTGGGGCGTCAGATACGCAGTATTTT	CASSTQTSGASDTQYF	TRBV2	TRBJ2-3	16	NA	NA
TGTGCCATCCCAACGGGGGACAGGCTAACCGGGGAGCTGTTTTTT	CAIPTGDRLTGELFF	TRBV10-3	TRBJ2-2	15	TRBD1	NA
TGTGCCAGCAGCAAATACGGGACTAGCGGGAGAGTGGATGAGCAGTTCTTC	CASSKYGTSGRVDEQFF	TRBV7-9	TRBJ2-1	17	TRBD2	few
TGCGCCAGCAGCTTGAGGCTAGCGACGAACACCGGGGAGCTGTTTTTT	CASSLRLATNTGELFF	TRBV5-1	TRBJ2-2	16	NA	NA
TGTGCCAGCAGACCCCAACAGGGAGTGGGCACCTACAATGAGCAGTTCTTC	CASRPQQGVGTYNEQFF	TRBV12-3/TRBV12-4	TRBJ2-1	17	NA	NA
TGTGCCAGCAGCCTGGACTTCTCCTCTGGAAACACCATATATTTT	CASSLDFSSGNTIYF	TRBV7-8	TRBJ1-3	15	NA	few